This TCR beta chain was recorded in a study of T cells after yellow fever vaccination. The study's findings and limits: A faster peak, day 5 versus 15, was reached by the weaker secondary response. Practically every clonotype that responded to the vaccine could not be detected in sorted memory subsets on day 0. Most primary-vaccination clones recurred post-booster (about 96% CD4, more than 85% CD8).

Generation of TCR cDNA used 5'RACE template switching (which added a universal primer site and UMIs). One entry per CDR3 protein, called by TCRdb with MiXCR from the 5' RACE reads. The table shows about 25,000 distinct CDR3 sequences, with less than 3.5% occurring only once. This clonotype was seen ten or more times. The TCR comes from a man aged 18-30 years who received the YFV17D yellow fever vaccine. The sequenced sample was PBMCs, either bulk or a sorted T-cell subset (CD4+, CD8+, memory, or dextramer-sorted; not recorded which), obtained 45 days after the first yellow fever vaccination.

The CDR3 is CSARASGRGGETQYF. The CDR3 DNA reads TGCAGTGCTCGAGCGTCCGGGCGGGGGGGAGAGACCCAGTACTTC. The V and J genes are TRBV20-1 and TRBJ2-5; 9 bases are a match to TRBD2. This CDR3 is 15 amino acids long. J was trimmed by 4 bases and V by 5 bases; bases with no gene match: 11. Germline V gene lookup returns CDR1 DFQATT and CDR2 SNEGSKA (reference sequence).